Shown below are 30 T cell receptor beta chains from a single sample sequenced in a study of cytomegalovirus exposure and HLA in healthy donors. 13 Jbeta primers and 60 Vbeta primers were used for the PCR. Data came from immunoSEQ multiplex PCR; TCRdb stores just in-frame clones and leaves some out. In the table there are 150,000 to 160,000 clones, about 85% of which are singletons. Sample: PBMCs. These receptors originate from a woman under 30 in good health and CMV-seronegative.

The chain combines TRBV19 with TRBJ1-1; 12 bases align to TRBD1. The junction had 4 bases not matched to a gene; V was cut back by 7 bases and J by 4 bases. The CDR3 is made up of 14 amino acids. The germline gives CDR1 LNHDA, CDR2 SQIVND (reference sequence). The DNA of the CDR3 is TGTGCCAGTACCCTGGGACAGGGGGCCACTGAAGCTTTCTTT. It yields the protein CASTLGQGATEAFF.

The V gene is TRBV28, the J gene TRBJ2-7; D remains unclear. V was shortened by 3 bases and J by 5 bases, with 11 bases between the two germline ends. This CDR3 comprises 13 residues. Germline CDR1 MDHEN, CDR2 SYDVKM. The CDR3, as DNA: TGTGCCAGCAGTTTGAGTATCACTCACGAGCAGTACTTC. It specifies CASSLSITHEQYF.

The DNA of the CDR3 is TGTGCCAGCAGTGAGATTGGACAGGGAAGCTCTGGGGCCAACGTCCTGACTTTC. Amino acid sequence: CASSEIGQGSSGANVLTF. The J gene is TRBJ2-6, the V gene TRBV6-1, with 8 nucleotides matching TRBD1. The CDR3 is 18 residues long. Germline loops: CDR1 MNHNS, CDR2 SASEGT. Losses at the gene ends were 3 bases for V and 0 bases for J; bases not matched to a gene: 7.

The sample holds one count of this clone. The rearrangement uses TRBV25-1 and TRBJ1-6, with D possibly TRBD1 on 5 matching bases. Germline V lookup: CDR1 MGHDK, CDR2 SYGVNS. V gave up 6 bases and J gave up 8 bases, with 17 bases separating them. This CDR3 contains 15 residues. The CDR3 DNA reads TGTGCCAGCAGCCCCCCTGGGCAGGGTTATTCACCCCTCCACTTT. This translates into CASSPPGQGYSPLHF.

CDR3 in amino acids: CAISLDSEQYF. The DNA for the CDR3 is TGTGCCATCAGTCTAGACAGCGAGCAGTACTTC. V is TRBV10-3 and J is TRBJ2-7, with a possible D match to TRBD1 (5 bases). The V gene's germline CDR1 is ENHRY and CDR2 SYGVKD. The CDR3 loop spans 11 amino acids. Trimming cost V 5 bases and J 6 bases, with 8 bases left between them.

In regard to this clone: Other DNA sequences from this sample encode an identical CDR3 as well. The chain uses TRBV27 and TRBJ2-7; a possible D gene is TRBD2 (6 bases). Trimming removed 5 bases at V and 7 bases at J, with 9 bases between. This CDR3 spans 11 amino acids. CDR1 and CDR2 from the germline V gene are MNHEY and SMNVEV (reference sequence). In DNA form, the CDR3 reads TGTGCCAGCAGTCTCGCGGGGGAGCAGTACTTC. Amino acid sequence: CASSLAGEQYF.

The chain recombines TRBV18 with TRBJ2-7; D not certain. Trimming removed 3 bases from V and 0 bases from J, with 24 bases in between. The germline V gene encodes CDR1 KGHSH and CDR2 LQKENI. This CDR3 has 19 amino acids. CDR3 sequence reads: CASSPRNLLDGAYSYEQYF. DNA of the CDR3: TGTGCCAGCTCACCGCGAAACCTTTTGGATGGAGCTTACTCCTACGAGCAGTACTTC.

DNA for the CDR3: TGTGCCAGTAGTTGGCCGGACAGAACCCATGGCTACACCTTC. It encodes CASSWPDRTHGYTF. The chain recombines TRBV19 with TRBJ1-2, with a tentative D call TRBD1 (6 bases). V lost 5 bases, J lost 6 bases, and 16 bases lay in between. The CDR3 length is 14 residues. Germline values: CDR1 LNHDA, CDR2 SQIVND (reference sequence).

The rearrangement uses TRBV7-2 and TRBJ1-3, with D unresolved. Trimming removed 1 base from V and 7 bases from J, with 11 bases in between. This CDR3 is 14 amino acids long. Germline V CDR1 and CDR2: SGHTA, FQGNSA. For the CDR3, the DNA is TGTGCCAGCAGCTTAGGAGATGGCAGGAACACCATATATTTT. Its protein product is CASSLGDGRNTIYF.

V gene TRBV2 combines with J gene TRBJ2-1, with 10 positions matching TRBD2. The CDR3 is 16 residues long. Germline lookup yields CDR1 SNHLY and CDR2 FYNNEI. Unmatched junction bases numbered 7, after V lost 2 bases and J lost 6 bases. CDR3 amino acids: CASSETERGGLNEQFF. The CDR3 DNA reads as TGTGCCAGCAGTGAAACAGAGCGGGGGGGCCTCAATGAGCAGTTCTTC. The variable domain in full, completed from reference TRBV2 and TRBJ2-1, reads EPEVTQTPSHQVTQMGQEVILRCVPISNHLYFYWYRQILGQKVEFLVSFYNNEISEKSEIFDDQFSVERPDGSNFTLKIRSTKLEDSAMYFCASSETERGGLNEQFFGPGTRLTVL.

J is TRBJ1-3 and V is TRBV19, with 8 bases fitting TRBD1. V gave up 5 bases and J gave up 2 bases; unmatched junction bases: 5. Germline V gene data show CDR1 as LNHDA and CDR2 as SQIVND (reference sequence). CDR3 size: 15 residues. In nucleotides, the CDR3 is TGTGCCAGTAGTCCGTCAGGGGGCACTGGAAACACCATATATTTT. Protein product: CASSPSGGTGNTIYF.

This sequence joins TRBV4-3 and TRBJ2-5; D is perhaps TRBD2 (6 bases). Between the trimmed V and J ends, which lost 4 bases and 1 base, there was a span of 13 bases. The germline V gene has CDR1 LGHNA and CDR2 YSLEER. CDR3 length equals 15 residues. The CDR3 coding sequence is TGCGCCAGCAGCCCTCAAGCGGGCCCCCAAGAGACCCAGTACTTC. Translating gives CASSPQAGPQETQYF.

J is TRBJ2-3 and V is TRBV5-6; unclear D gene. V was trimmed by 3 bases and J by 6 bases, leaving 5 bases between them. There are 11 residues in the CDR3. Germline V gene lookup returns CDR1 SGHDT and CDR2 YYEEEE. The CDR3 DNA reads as TGTGCCAGCAGCTCCTACGATACGCAGTATTTT. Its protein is CASSSYDTQYF.

The CDR3 DNA reads as TGCGCCAGCAGCCCGGAGGTTTCTGGGTGGGATATGGACATTCAGTACTTC. Translating it yields CASSPEVSGWDMDIQYF. The rearrangement joins TRBV5-1 to TRBJ2-4, with D possibly TRBD2 on 5 matching bases. The germline gives CDR1 SGHRS, CDR2 YFSETQ. The V end lost 4 bases, the J end lost 8 bases, and 25 bases lay between the germline ends. The CDR3 runs 17 residues.

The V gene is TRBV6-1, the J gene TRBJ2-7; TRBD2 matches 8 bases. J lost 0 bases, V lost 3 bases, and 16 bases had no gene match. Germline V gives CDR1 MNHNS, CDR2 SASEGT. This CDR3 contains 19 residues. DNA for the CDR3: TGTGCCAGCAGTGAGGGACGGGACCCCCCTGCGGGGGGCTCCTACGAGCAGTACTTC. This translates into CASSEGRDPPAGGSYEQYF.

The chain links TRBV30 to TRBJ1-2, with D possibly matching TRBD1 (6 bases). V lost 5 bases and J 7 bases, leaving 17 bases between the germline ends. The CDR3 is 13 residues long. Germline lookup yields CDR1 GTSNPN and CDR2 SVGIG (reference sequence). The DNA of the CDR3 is TGTGCCTGGGCAGCTGACAGGTTCTTTGGCTACACCTTC. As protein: CAWAADRFFGYTF.

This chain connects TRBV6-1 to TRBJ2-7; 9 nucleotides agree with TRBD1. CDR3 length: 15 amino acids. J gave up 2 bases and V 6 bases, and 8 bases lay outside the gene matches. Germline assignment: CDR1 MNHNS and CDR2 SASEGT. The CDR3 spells CASSQDRGYPYEQYF. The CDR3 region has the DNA TGTGCCAGCAGCCAGGACAGGGGTTACCCCTACGAGCAGTACTTC.

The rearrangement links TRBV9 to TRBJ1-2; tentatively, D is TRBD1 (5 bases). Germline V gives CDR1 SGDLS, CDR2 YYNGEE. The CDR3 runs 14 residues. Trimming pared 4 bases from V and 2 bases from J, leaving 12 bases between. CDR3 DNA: TGTGCCAGCAGCCCAAGCAGGGTAAACTATGGCTACACCTTC. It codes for CASSPSRVNYGYTF.

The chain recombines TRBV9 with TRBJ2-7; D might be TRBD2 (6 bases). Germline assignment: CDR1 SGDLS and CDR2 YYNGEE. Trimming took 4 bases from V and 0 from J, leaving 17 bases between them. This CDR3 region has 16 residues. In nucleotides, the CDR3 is TGTGCCAGCAGCCCGGGAGAGGGGCAGACCTCCTACGAGCAGTACTTC. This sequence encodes CASSPGEGQTSYEQYF.

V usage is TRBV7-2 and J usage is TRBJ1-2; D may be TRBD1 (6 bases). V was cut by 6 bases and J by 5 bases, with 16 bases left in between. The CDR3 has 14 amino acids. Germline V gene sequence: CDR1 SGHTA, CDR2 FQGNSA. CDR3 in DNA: TGTGCCAGCAGGCAAGCAGGGGTACTATATGGCTACACCTTC. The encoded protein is CASRQAGVLYGYTF.

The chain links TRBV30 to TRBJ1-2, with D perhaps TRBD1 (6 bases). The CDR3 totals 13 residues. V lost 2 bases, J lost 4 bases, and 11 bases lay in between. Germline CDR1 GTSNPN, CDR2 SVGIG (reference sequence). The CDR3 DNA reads TGTGCCTGGAGTCCCTACAGGGCCTATGGCTACACCTTC. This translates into CAWSPYRAYGYTF.

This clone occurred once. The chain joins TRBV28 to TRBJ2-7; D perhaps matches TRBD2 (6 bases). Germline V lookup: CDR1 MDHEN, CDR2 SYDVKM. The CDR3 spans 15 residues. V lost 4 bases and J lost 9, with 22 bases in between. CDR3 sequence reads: CASSSPGTLAPAQYF. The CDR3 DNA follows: TGTGCCAGCAGTTCCCCCGGGACTCTCGCCCCCGCGCAGTACTTC.

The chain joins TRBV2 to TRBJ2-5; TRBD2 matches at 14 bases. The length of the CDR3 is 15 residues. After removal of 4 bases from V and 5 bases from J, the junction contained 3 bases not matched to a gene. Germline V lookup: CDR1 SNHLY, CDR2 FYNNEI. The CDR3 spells CASSARLAGGETQYF. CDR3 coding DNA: TGTGCCAGCAGTGCCCGACTAGCGGGAGGGGAGACCCAGTACTTC.

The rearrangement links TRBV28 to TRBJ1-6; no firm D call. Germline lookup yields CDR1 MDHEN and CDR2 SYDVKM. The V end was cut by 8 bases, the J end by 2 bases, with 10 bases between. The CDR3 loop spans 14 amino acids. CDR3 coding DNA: TGTGCCAGCCTAAGAGGTGCCTATAATTCACCCCTCCACTTT. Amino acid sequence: CASLRGAYNSPLHF.

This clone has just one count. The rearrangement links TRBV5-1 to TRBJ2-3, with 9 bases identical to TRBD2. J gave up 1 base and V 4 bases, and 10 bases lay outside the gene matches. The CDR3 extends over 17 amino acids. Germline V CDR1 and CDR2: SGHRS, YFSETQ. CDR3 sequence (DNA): TGCGCCAGCAGCCTCGGGCTTAGCGGGGGACGCACAGATACGCAGTATTTT. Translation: CASSLGLSGGRTDTQYF. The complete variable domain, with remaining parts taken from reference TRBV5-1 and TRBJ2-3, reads KAGVTQTPRYLIKTRGQQVTLSCSPISGHRSVSWYQQTPGQGLQFLFEYFSETQRNKGNFPGRFSGRQFSNSRSEMNVSTLELGDSALYLCASSLGLSGGRTDTQYFGPGTRLTVL.

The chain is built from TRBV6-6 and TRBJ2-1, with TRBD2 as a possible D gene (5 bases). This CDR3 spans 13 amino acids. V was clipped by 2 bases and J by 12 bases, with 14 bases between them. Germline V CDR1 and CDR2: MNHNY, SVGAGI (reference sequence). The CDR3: CASSYPEVWGQFF. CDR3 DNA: TGTGCCAGCAGTTACCCGGAGGTCTGGGGGCAGTTCTTC.

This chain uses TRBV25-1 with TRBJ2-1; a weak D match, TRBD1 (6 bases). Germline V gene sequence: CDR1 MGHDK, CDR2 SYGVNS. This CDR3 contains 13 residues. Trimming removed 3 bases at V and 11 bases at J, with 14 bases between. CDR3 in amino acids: CASSDFQGLKQFF. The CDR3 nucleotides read TGTGCCAGCAGTGATTTCCAGGGGCTCAAGCAGTTCTTC.

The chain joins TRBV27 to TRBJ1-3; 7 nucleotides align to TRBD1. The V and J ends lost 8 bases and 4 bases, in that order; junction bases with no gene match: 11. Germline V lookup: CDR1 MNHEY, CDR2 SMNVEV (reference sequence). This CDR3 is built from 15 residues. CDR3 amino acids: CASRSGRGLGNTIYF. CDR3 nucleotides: TGTGCCAGCCGAAGCGGGAGGGGGCTCGGAAACACCATATATTTT.

CDR3 protein: CASSPGTGGTGELFF. CDR3 nucleotides: TGTGCCAGCAGTCCAGGGACAGGGGGCACCGGGGAGCTGTTTTTT. The chain links TRBV7-8 to TRBJ2-2; 11 bases match TRBD1. Trimming at V came to 6 bases and at J to 4 bases, leaving 4 bases not matched to a gene. The germline V gene has CDR1 SGHVS and CDR2 FQNEAQ. The CDR3 is 15 residues long.

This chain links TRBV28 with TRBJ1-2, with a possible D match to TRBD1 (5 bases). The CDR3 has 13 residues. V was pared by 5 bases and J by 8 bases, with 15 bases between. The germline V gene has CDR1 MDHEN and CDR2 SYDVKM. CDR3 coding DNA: TGTGCCAGCAGTCCGTCGACCCGACAGGGCTACACCTTC. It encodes CASSPSTRQGYTF.